These 27 T cell receptor beta chains originate from one sample sequenced in a study of CD8 T cells in Susac syndrome. Reverse transcription of about 0.45 to 1 ug RNA used random hexamers. MiXCR was run by TCRdb on the immunoSEQ multiplex PCR reads, yielding one entry per CDR3 protein. This sample carries 150,000 to 190,000 distinct CDR3 sequences, approximately 96% of them seen once, and the ten largest clones take roughly 0.19%. Sample: CD8+ T cells from PBMCs. Receptor source: a human donor with multiple sclerosis.

This chain joins TRBV4-1 and TRBJ2-1; TRBD2 matches 12 bases. Germline assignment: CDR1 MGHRA and CDR2 YSYEKL. The CDR3 loop spans 15 amino acids. J lost 5 bases, V lost 5 bases, and 4 bases had no gene match. The CDR3 DNA sequence: TGCGCCAGCAGCTTCCGGACTAGCGGGGACAATGAGCAGTTCTTC. Amino acids: CASSFRTSGDNEQFF.

The chain carries TRBV6-1 and TRBJ1-1, with 7 bases that match TRBD1. J was trimmed by 8 bases and V by 3 bases; bases with no gene match: 6. CDR3 length equals 13 residues. CDR1 is MNHNS, CDR2 SASEGT, per germline. The chain's CDR3 is CASSEGRGQEAFF. CDR3 DNA sequence: TGTGCCAGCAGTGAGGGACGGGGACAGGAAGCTTTCTTT.

The genes are TRBV27 and TRBJ1-1; D may be TRBD1 (5 bases). CDR1 is MNHEY and CDR2 is SMNVEV in the germline V gene (reference sequence). The CDR3 is 16 residues long. The V end lost 6 bases, the J end lost 0 bases, and 17 bases lay between the germline ends. CDR3 protein: CASSPSQGDMNTEAFF. The CDR3 DNA follows: TGTGCCAGCAGCCCAAGCCAGGGAGACATGAACACTGAAGCTTTCTTT.

This chain joins TRBV2 and TRBJ2-7, with 7 bases that match TRBD2. Germline V gene sequence: CDR1 SNHLY, CDR2 FYNNEI. The CDR3 contains 13 residues. V shed 4 bases, J shed 5 bases, and the junction held 5 bases outside the gene matches. The CDR3 is CASSGRLAHEQYF. CDR3 sequence (DNA): TGTGCCAGCAGTGGGAGACTAGCCCACGAGCAGTACTTC.

The sample holds one count of this clonotype. The chain joins TRBV12-3 or TRBV12-4 to TRBJ1-1, with unresolved D. This CDR3 has 14 amino acids. The V gene lost 1 base and the J gene lost 3 bases, with 9 bases spanning the gap. The CDR3 DNA is TGTGCCAGCAGTTTAGGGGTCAGCCACACTGAAGCTTTCTTT. Protein sequence: CASSLGVSHTEAFF.

The CDR3 is CASSQEGGVGSYEQYF. DNA for the CDR3: TGCGCCAGCAGCCAAGAAGGAGGGGTAGGCTCCTACGAGCAGTACTTC. V usage is TRBV4-1 and J usage is TRBJ2-7; D might be TRBD2 (6 bases). CDR1 is MGHRA and CDR2 is YSYEKL in the germline V gene. V lost 0 bases, J lost 0 bases, and 12 bases lay in between. The CDR3 runs to 16 residues.

The chain is built from TRBV30 and TRBJ1-2, with 8 bases fitting TRBD1. The germline CDR1 and CDR2 sequences are GTSNPN and SVGIG (reference sequence). This CDR3 spans 12 amino acids. V dropped 4 bases and J dropped 6; count of bases not matched to a gene: 4. The CDR3 spells CAWTAGGDGYTF. The CDR3 DNA follows: TGTGCCTGGACGGCAGGGGGCGATGGCTACACCTTC. The full variable domain, its missing parts supplied by reference TRBV30 and TRBJ1-2, is SQTIHQWPATLVQPVGSPLSLECTVEGTSNPNLYWYRQAAGRGLQLLFYSVGIGQISSEVPQNLSASRPQDRQFILSSKKLLLSDSGFYLCAWTAGGDGYTFGSGTRLTVV.

The rearrangement links TRBV19 to TRBJ2-5, with D unclear. The CDR3 sequence is 15 residues long. V lost 1 base and J lost 5, with 14 bases in between. Looked up from germline, CDR1 is LNHDA and CDR2 is SQIVND (reference sequence). The chain's CDR3 is CASSIGVTDRETQYF. The CDR3 region has the DNA TGTGCCAGTAGTATAGGGGTAACAGACCGGGAGACCCAGTACTTC. The entire variable domain, with the rest obtained from reference TRBV19 and TRBJ2-5, is as follows: DGGITQSPKYLFRKEGQNVTLSCEQNLNHDAMYWYRQDPGQGLRLIYYSQIVNDFQKGDIAEGYSVSREKKESFPLTVTSAQKNPTAFYLCASSIGVTDRETQYFGPGTRLLVL.

The gene calls are TRBV29-1 and TRBJ2-2, with a weak D call TRBD1 (6 bases). The CDR3 runs 14 residues. The V end lost 4 bases, the J end lost 3 bases, and 12 bases lay between the germline ends. Germline assignment: CDR1 SQVTM and CDR2 ANQGSEA. CDR3 in amino acids: CSVVGGRDTGELFF. DNA for the CDR3: TGCAGCGTTGTAGGGGGACGGGACACCGGGGAGCTGTTTTTT.

The chain is built from TRBV12-5 and TRBJ1-2, with 7 bases aligning to TRBD1. The CDR3 is made up of 13 amino acids. Germline trimming cut 2 bases from V and 7 bases from J; bases unmatched to any gene: 4. Germline V gene sequence: CDR1 LGHNT, CDR2 FRNRAP. The CDR3 DNA follows: TGTGCTAGTGGTTTGATGACAGGGAGTGGCTACACCTTC. This sequence encodes CASGLMTGSGYTF.

This clonotype appeared once. This sequence joins TRBV29-1 and TRBJ2-1, with D perhaps matching TRBD1 (5 bases). V dropped 3 bases and J dropped 2 bases, with 5 bases sitting between them. Germline V gene lookup returns CDR1 SQVTM and CDR2 ANQGSEA. The CDR3 runs to 12 residues. CDR3 region: CSVETAYNEQFF. In DNA form, the CDR3 reads TGCAGCGTTGAGACAGCCTACAATGAGCAGTTCTTC.

The chain uses TRBV7-9 and TRBJ2-2, with D perhaps matching TRBD1 (6 bases). The CDR3 has 13 amino acids. Between the trimmed V and J ends, which lost 4 bases and 6 bases, there was a span of 9 bases. Germline V gives CDR1 SEHNR, CDR2 FQNEAQ (reference sequence). The CDR3 DNA follows: TGTGCCAGCAGCTACAGGGCGGCCGGGGAGCTGTTTTTT. It yields the protein CASSYRAAGELFF.

The rearrangement uses TRBV7-2 and TRBJ2-7; D might be TRBD1 or TRBD2, each matching 5 bases. This CDR3 contains 17 residues. Trimming shortened V by 5 bases and J by 0 bases, and 20 bases separated the two germline ends. Per the germline V gene, CDR1 is SGHTA and CDR2 is FQGNSA. In nucleotides, the CDR3 is TGTGCCAGCAGCCCGATCCCACCGGGACGTAGCTCCTACGAGCAGTACTTC. It is translated as CASSPIPPGRSSYEQYF.

This clonotype was recorded only once. V usage is TRBV4-1 and J usage is TRBJ2-7, with a tentative D call TRBD1 (6 bases). This CDR3 spans 15 amino acids. V lost 1 base and J 5 bases, leaving 15 bases between the germline ends. Germline CDR1 and CDR2: MGHRA and YSYEKL. The CDR3: CASSQAPGALHEQYF. In nucleotides, the CDR3 is TGCGCCAGCAGCCAAGCACCAGGGGCCTTGCACGAGCAGTACTTC.

The chain joins TRBV29-1 to TRBJ2-1; 11 nucleotides align to TRBD2. The CDR3 loop spans 16 amino acids. Unmatched junction bases numbered 5, after V lost 4 bases and J lost 0 bases. Germline CDR1 reads SQVTM; CDR2 reads ANQGSEA. DNA of the CDR3: TGCAGCGTTGTGGACGGGACTAGCGGCTCCTACAATGAGCAGTTCTTC. Encoded protein: CSVVDGTSGSYNEQFF.

This chain joins TRBV29-1 and TRBJ2-2; 8 bases line up with TRBD1. This CDR3 comprises 17 residues. V lost 3 bases to trimming and J lost 3 bases; unmatched junction nucleotides: 12. Germline CDR1 is SQVTM and CDR2 is ANQGSEA. The CDR3 nucleotides read TGCAGCGTTGATTCCACTACAGGGGGGAGAGACACCGGGGAGCTGTTTTTT. It encodes CSVDSTTGGRDTGELFF.

The chain links TRBV29-1 to TRBJ1-1; the D gene is possibly TRBD1 (6 bases). This CDR3 spans 13 amino acids. V lost 4 bases to trimming and J lost 1 base, with 10 bases between them. Looked up from germline, CDR1 is SQVTM and CDR2 is ANQGSEA. In DNA form, the CDR3 reads TGCAGCGTTGTGTTAGGGGGGAACACTGAAGCTTTCTTT. Amino acids: CSVVLGGNTEAFF.

The chain links TRBV20-1 to TRBJ2-3, with 7 bases lining up with TRBD1. Germline lookup yields CDR1 DFQATT and CDR2 SNEGSKA (reference sequence). The J segment lost 5 bases and the V segment lost 6 bases, leaving 11 bases of the junction unmatched. The CDR3 loop spans 14 amino acids. CDR3 protein: CSAPTGITGDTQYF. In DNA, the CDR3 is TGCAGTGCCCCGACAGGGATTACGGGAGATACGCAGTATTTT.

This rearrangement joins TRBV7-2 to TRBJ2-3; D is undetermined. Looked up from germline, CDR1 is SGHTA and CDR2 is FQGNSA. The CDR3 length is 13 residues. The ends were cut back, 5 bases at V and 2 bases at J, with 8 bases in the middle. CDR3 nucleotides: TGTGCCAGCAGCCCCAGCCACACAGATACGCAGTATTTT. This translates into CASSPSHTDTQYF.

The chain uses TRBV20-1 and TRBJ2-7; TRBD2 matches at 10 bases. The CDR3 spans 14 residues. Germline CDR1 reads DFQATT; CDR2 reads SNEGSKA (reference sequence). V lost 3 bases to trimming and J lost 2 bases; unmatched junction nucleotides: 4. The CDR3 region has the DNA TGCAGTGCTAGGGAACTAGCGGGGACCTACGAGCAGTACTTC. The encoded protein is CSARELAGTYEQYF.

The gene calls are TRBV28 and TRBJ2-1; D might be TRBD1 (6 bases). Germline loops: CDR1 MDHEN, CDR2 SYDVKM. The CDR3 totals 12 residues. Trimming took off 5 bases at V and 8 bases at J, with 10 bases between the two ends. This CDR3 reads CASSPRGDEQFF. The CDR3 region has the DNA TGTGCCAGCAGTCCCAGGGGCGATGAGCAGTTCTTC.

This clonotype came up once. This chain uses TRBV6-5 with TRBJ1-5, with no clear D. Trimming took off 2 bases at V and 0 bases at J, with 8 bases between the two ends. The CDR3 sequence is 15 residues long. The germline V gene encodes CDR1 MNHEY and CDR2 SVGAGI. CDR3 sequence: CASSYKAYSNQPQHF. The CDR3 DNA reads TGTGCCAGCAGTTACAAGGCGTATAGCAATCAGCCCCAGCATTTT.

The chain has TRBV4-3 and TRBJ1-4; D is unclear. The germline gives CDR1 LGHNA, CDR2 YSLEER. V was trimmed by 8 bases and J by 0 bases, leaving 13 bases between them. CDR3 length equals 15 residues. The CDR3 DNA reads as TGCGCCAGCGGCCTTGACGTTTCAACTAATGAAAAACTGTTTTTT. This sequence encodes CASGLDVSTNEKLFF.

This rearrangement joins TRBV28 to TRBJ2-7; D perhaps matches TRBD2 (6 bases). The CDR3 is made up of 13 amino acids. The germline V gene encodes CDR1 MDHEN and CDR2 SYDVKM. The V and J ends lost 3 bases and 2 bases respectively, with 8 bases between them. CDR3 sequence reads: CASSLEGTYEQYF. The CDR3, as DNA: TGTGCCAGCAGTTTGGAGGGAACCTACGAGCAGTACTTC.

The V call is TRBV15, the J call TRBJ1-4; D uncertain. This CDR3 contains 12 residues. CDR1 and CDR2 from the germline V gene are LNHNV and YYDKDF (reference sequence). The ends were cut back, 3 bases at V and 5 bases at J, with 4 bases in the middle. The CDR3 DNA reads TGTGCCACCAGCAGGTTAAATGAAAAACTGTTTTTT. Amino acid sequence: CATSRLNEKLFF.

The V and J genes are TRBV9 and TRBJ1-2, with D tentatively TRBD1 (5 bases). The CDR3 runs to 14 residues. The germline V gene encodes CDR1 SGDLS and CDR2 YYNGEE. V lost 0 bases, J lost 5 bases, and 11 bases lay in between. CDR3 sequence reads: CASSVEGTGYGYTF. As DNA, the CDR3 is TGTGCCAGCAGCGTAGAAGGGACGGGTTATGGCTACACCTTC.

In regard to this clonotype: Compared with germline, one end of the junction differs, possibly owing to a read error. The chain has TRBV20-1 and TRBJ2-1; 8 bases fit TRBD2. Germline V gene lookup returns CDR1 DFQATT and CDR2 SNEGSKA (reference sequence). The CDR3 totals 17 residues. CDR3 coding DNA: TGCAGTGCGAGAGATGGCGGGGGGCCTCGCTCCTACAATGAGCAGTTCTTC. This encodes CSARDGGGPRSYNEQFF.